Below, 10 T cell receptor beta chains from the same sample are listed, as sequenced in a study of human T cells and chemical hapten exposure. Indicated time point: patch test 1, 2 weeks after DPC sensitization. Treatment described: therapeutic diphenylcyclopropenone sensitization with weekly scalp DPC. TCRdb reprocessed the RACE reads with MiXCR, giving one entry per CDR3 protein. The sample holds around 110,000 distinct CDR3 sequences; 9.5% to 13% are singletons and the top ten take approximately 1.4%. Material: whole blood, obtained in connection with sensitization to the hapten diphenylcyclopropenone (DPC). The receptors come from a woman aged 45-60 years with alopecia areata. Some clones in this sample may be carry-over from other donors' samples.

The V gene is TRBV5-1, the J gene TRBJ2-4, with 11 bases aligning to TRBD1. Germline V gives CDR1 SGHRS, CDR2 YFSETQ. The CDR3 is made up of 15 amino acids. The V segment lost 3 bases and the J segment 6 bases; nucleotides outside the gene matches: 5. CDR3: CASSSPGTGGNIQYF. The CDR3 bases are TGCGCCAGCAGCTCACCGGGGACAGGGGGAAACATTCAGTACTTC.

This clonotype was picked up many times. This chain links TRBV19 with TRBJ2-5; D not certain. V was shortened by 10 bases and J by 6 bases, with 18 bases between the two germline ends. Germline assignment: CDR1 LNHDA and CDR2 SQIVND (reference sequence). CDR3 size: 13 residues. CDR3 sequence reads: CATSPQQLKTQYF. CDR3 sequence (DNA): TGTGCCACTTCTCCCCAGCAGTTGAAGACCCAGTACTTC.

This clonotype was found many times. V gene TRBV6-6 combines with J gene TRBJ1-2, with D perhaps TRBD1 (5 bases). Germline V gene sequence: CDR1 MNHNY, CDR2 SVGAGI (reference sequence). V lost 6 bases, J lost 2 bases, and 16 bases lay in between. The CDR3 is 15 amino acids. The CDR3 spells CASRDDSFENYGYTF. DNA for the CDR3: TGTGCCAGCAGAGATGACAGCTTCGAAAACTATGGCTACACCTTC.

This rearrangement joins TRBV6-5 to TRBJ2-7; a weak D match, TRBD2 (7 bases). The germline gives CDR1 MNHEY, CDR2 SVGAGI. There are 14 residues in the CDR3. Trimming stripped 5 bases from V and 2 bases from J, with 13 bases between. DNA of the CDR3: TGTGCCAGCAGTAACAGGGAGGGGCCCTACGAGCAGTACTTC. Protein sequence: CASSNREGPYEQYF.

This clonotype was seen a few times. The chain joins TRBV5-5 to TRBJ1-3; tentative D call: TRBD1 (5 bases). The CDR3 is 14 amino acids. Germline CDR1 reads SGHKS; CDR2 reads YYEKEE (reference sequence). Trimming cost V 4 bases and J 2 bases, with 10 bases left between them. CDR3 DNA sequence: TGTGCCAGCAGCCGGGACCGCCCTGGAAACACCATATATTTT. This gives the protein CASSRDRPGNTIYF. Full variable domain (outside the CDR3, taken from reference TRBV5-5 and TRBJ1-3): DAGVTQSPTHLIKTRGQQVTLRCSPISGHKSVSWYQQVLGQGPQFIFQYYEKEERGRGNFPDRFSARQFPNYSSELNVNALLLGDSALYLCASSRDRPGNTIYFGEGSWLTVV.

V and J are TRBV9 and TRBJ1-2; weak D call: TRBD1 (6 bases). CDR3 size: 13 residues. V lost 5 bases and J lost 7, with 15 bases in between. CDR1 is SGDLS, CDR2 YYNGEE, per germline. The CDR3 reads CASSLDSPSGYTF. In DNA form, the CDR3 reads TGTGCCAGCAGTCTGGACAGTCCTAGTGGCTACACCTTC.

A few counts support this clonotype. This sequence joins TRBV5-1 and TRBJ2-7; the D is unclear. V was cut by 0 bases and J by 5 bases, with 21 bases left in between. The CDR3 is made up of 17 amino acids. The germline gives CDR1 SGHRS, CDR2 YFSETQ. CDR3 coding DNA: TGCGCCAGCAGCTTGGCCCTCGAAACCCAACTGAGCGACGAGCAGTACTTC. This sequence encodes CASSLALETQLSDEQYF.

This clonotype was counted a few times. The chain links TRBV5-1 to TRBJ1-5, with 8 bases identical to TRBD1. CDR3 length: 14 residues. The germline CDR1 and CDR2 sequences are SGHRS and YFSETQ. The ends lost 3 bases at V and 3 bases at J; junction bases unmatched: 2. CDR3 coding DNA: TGCGCCAGCAGCTGGACAGGGTTCAATCAGCCCCAGCATTTT. Protein product: CASSWTGFNQPQHF.

The rearrangement joins TRBV20-1 to TRBJ2-3; 9 nucleotides match TRBD2. Germline CDR1 reads DFQATT; CDR2 reads SNEGSKA (reference sequence). V gave up 5 bases and J gave up 4 bases; unmatched junction bases: 7. The CDR3 has 14 residues. Written as DNA, the CDR3 is TGCAGTGCTCACGCGGGAGGGAACGCAGATACGCAGTATTTT. It encodes CSAHAGGNADTQYF.

V gene TRBV28 combines with J gene TRBJ2-3; 10 nucleotides match TRBD2. The CDR3 length is 14 residues. The ends lost 10 bases at V and 3 bases at J; junction bases unmatched: 7. Germline CDR1 is MDHEN and CDR2 is SYDVKM. This CDR3 reads CATLAGGKTDTQYF. CDR3 nucleotides: TGTGCCACCTTAGCGGGAGGTAAAACAGATACGCAGTATTTT. Full variable domain (remainder filled in from reference TRBV28 and TRBJ2-3): DVKVTQSSRYLVKRTGEKVFLECVQDMDHENMFWYRQDPGLGLRLIYFSYDVKMKEKGDIPEGYSVSREKKERFSLILESASTNQTSMYLCATLAGGKTDTQYFGPGTRLTVL.